This T cell receptor (beta chain) was observed in a study of shared clonotypes between healthy human individuals. Trimming removed 7 bases at V and 1 base at J, with 17 bases between. Germline V CDR1 and CDR2: SGHTA, FQGNSA. The CDR3 loop spans 16 amino acids. Worth noting for this clone: Its antigen is currently unknown.

The table came from immunoSEQ multiplex PCR; TCRdb's copy has only in-frame clones and leaves some out. There are roughly 1,100,000 clones in the sample; around 76% occur only once, and roughly 1.4% lies in the top ten. Notes on the study in general: Naive subsets generally exceeded memory subsets in estimated richness. The study found lower generation probabilities in non-shared clonotypes than in those shared by all four donors.

This receptor was obtained from a young man in good health. The sample comprised memory CD4+ T cells sorted from blood. Specified subset: CD45RA-negative fraction. The chain joins TRBV7-2 to TRBJ1-5, with a tentative D call TRBD1 (5 bases). The CDR3, as DNA: TGTGCCAGCACTACTGGGTTGGGGGGGAGCAATCAGCCCCAGCATTTT. Protein: CASTTGLGGSNQPQHF.